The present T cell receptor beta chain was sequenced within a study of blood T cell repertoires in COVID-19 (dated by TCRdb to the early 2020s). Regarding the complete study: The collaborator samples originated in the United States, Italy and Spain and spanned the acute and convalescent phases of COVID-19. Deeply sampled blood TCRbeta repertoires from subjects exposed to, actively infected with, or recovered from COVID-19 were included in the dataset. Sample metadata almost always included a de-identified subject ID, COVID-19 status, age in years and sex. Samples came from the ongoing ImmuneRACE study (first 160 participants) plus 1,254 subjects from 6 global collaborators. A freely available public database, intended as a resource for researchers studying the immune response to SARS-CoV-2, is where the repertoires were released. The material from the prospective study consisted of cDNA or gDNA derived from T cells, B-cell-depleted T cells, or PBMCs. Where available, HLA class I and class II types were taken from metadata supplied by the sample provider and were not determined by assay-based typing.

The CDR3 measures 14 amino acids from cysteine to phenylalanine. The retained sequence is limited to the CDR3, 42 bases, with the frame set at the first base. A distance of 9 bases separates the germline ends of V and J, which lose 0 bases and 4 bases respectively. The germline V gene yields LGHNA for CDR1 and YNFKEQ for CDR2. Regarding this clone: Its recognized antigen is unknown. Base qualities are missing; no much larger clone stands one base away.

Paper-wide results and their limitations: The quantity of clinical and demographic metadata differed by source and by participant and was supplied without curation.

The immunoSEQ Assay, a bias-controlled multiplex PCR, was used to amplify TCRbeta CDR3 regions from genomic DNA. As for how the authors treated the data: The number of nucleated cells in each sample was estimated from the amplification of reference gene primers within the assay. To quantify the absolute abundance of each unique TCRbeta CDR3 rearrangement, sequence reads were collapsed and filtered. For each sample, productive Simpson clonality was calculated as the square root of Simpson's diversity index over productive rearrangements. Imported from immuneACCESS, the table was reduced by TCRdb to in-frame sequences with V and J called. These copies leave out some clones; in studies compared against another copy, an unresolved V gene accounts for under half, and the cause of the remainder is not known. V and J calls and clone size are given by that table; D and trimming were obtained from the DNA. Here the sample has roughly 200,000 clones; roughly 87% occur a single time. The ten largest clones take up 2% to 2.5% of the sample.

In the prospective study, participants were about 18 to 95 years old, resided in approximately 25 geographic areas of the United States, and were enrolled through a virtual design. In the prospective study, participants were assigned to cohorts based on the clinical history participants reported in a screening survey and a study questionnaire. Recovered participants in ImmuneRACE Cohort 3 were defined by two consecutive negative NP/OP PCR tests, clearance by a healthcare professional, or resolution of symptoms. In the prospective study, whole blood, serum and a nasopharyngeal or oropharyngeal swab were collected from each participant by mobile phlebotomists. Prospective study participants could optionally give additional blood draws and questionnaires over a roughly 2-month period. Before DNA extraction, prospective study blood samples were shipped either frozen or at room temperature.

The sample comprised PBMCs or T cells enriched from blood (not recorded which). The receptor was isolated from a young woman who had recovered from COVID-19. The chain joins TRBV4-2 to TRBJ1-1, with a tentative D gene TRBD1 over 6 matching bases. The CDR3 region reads CASSQEGASTEAFF. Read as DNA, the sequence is TGTGCCAGCAGCCAAGAGGGGGCGAGCACTGAAGCTTTCTTT.